This TCR beta chain was recovered during a study of blood T cell repertoires in COVID-19. Study-level information: Samples came from the United States, Italy and Spain, spanning acute and convalescent COVID-19. T cells, B-cell-depleted T cells, or PBMCs provided the cDNA or gDNA that served as material.

Original data processing: Estimated nucleated cell counts came from reference gene primer amplification. Profiling relied on immunoSEQ multiplex PCR, and the TCRdb table lists in-frame clones only, not all of them. Clonal size and the V and J genes are those of that table, whereas D and trimming came from the DNA. The repertoire has roughly 250,000 clones, about 80% of them found once; the top ten carry about 4.2%. This CDR3 spans 15 amino acids. CDR1 SGHRS and CDR2 YFSETQ come from the germline V gene. Trimming cost V 0 bases and J 7 bases; bases outside gene matches: 2. The receptor comes from a man aged 45 to 65 with active or convalescent COVID-19. Material: peripheral blood. The rearrangement joins TRBV5-1 to TRBJ2-2; 11 bases fit TRBD1. This CDR3 reads CASSLEGQGVGELFF. CDR3 sequence (DNA): TGCGCCAGCAGCTTGGAGGGACAGGGGGTCGGGGAGCTGTTTTTT.